These 22 T cell receptor beta chains came from one sample sequenced in a study of cytomegalovirus exposure and HLA in healthy donors (dated by TCRdb to about 2017). Receptor amplification or capture employed the immunoSEQ multiplex PCR assay. The multiplex PCR relied on a mix of 60 forward primers for TCR Vbeta segments and 13 reverse primers for TCR Jbeta segments. TCRdb carries this immuneACCESS record with in-frame sequences only. Its versions omit some clonotypes, under half of them owing to an unresolved V gene in the studies checked, with the rest unexplained. This sample lists 150,000 to 200,000 clones; approximately 85% were detected once. About 2% of the sample belongs to the ten largest clones. Sequencing was performed on PBMCs. These receptors were collected from a woman aged 45-65 years in good health and CMV-seronegative.

The J gene is TRBJ2-2, the V gene TRBV4-1, with D uncertain. CDR3 length equals 17 residues. Germline V gene lookup returns CDR1 MGHRA and CDR2 YSYEKL. Trimming removed 2 bases from V and 4 bases from J, with 17 bases in between. CDR3 region: CASSQPRATARTGELFF. CDR3 DNA: TGCGCCAGCAGCCAACCTCGCGCAACCGCGCGCACCGGGGAGCTGTTTTTT.

The genes are TRBV28 and TRBJ2-7; 8 bases are shared with TRBD2. CDR1 and CDR2 (germline): MDHEN, SYDVKM. This CDR3 is built from 19 residues. The V and J ends lost 5 bases and 6 bases, in that order; junction bases with no gene match: 24. For the CDR3, the DNA is TGTGCCAGCAGTGAAGAAAAGGGAGCGGGAGTCTATTCCCCAACCGAGCAGTACTTC. This gives the protein CASSEEKGAGVYSPTEQYF.

The rearrangement links TRBV18 to TRBJ2-2; 9 bases fit TRBD2. The CDR3 has 16 amino acids. The germline gives CDR1 KGHSH, CDR2 LQKENI. After removal of 2 bases from V and 1 base from J, the junction contained 2 bases not matched to a gene. CDR3 residues: CASSPLLAGNTGELFF. The CDR3 coding sequence is TGTGCCAGCTCACCATTACTAGCGGGGAACACCGGGGAGCTGTTTTTT.

The gene calls are TRBV15 and TRBJ1-1, with unresolved D. This CDR3 has 15 residues. CDR1 is LNHNV and CDR2 is YYDKDF in the germline V gene (reference sequence). V lost 1 base and J 2 bases, leaving 11 bases between the germline ends. The CDR3 DNA sequence: TGTGCCACCAGCAGAGGGGCGACGCTCAACACTGAAGCTTTCTTT. This gives the protein CATSRGATLNTEAFF.

This clone was seen a few times. CDR3 loop: CAISDPTSGGIYEQYF. As DNA, the CDR3 is TGTGCCATCAGTGATCCTACTAGTGGAGGAATCTACGAGCAGTACTTC. The rearrangement links TRBV10-3 to TRBJ2-5; possibly TRBD2 for D (5 bases). The end of the DNA aligns better with TRBJ2-7, so the J call may be wrong. CDR1 is ENHRY, CDR2 SYGVKD, per germline. This CDR3 contains 16 residues.

The chain joins TRBV28 to TRBJ1-1, with 8 positions matching TRBD1. The CDR3 contains 15 residues. The V segment lost 3 bases and the J segment 0 bases; nucleotides outside the gene matches: 3. Germline CDR1 reads MDHEN; CDR2 reads SYDVKM. CDR3 in DNA: TGTGCCAGCAGTTTGTCAGGGGGCCTGAACACTGAAGCTTTCTTT. Residues: CASSLSGGLNTEAFF.

In this sample, this clone turned up a few times. J is TRBJ1-1 and V is TRBV4-1, with TRBD1 identical over 8 bases. J gave up 1 base and V 0 bases, and 1 base lay outside the gene matches. Germline V gene lookup returns CDR1 MGHRA and CDR2 YSYEKL. The CDR3 contains 15 residues. The CDR3 reads CASSQEDRANTEAFF. CDR3 nucleotides: TGCGCCAGCAGCCAAGAGGACAGGGCGAACACTGAAGCTTTCTTT.

This rearrangement joins TRBV5-6 to TRBJ2-7, with 7 bases identical to TRBD2. CDR1 is SGHDT and CDR2 is YYEEEE in the germline V gene. This CDR3 region has 14 residues. The ends lost 2 bases at V and 7 bases at J; junction bases unmatched: 9. CDR3 DNA: TGTGCCAGCAGCTTTGGAGGACTAGGAGGAGAGCAGTACTTC. This codes for CASSFGGLGGEQYF. The full variable domain, completed using reference TRBV5-6 and TRBJ2-7, is DAGVTQSPTHLIKTRGQQVTLRCSPKSGHDTVSWYQQALGQGPQFIFQYYEEEERQRGNFPDRFSGHQFPNYSSELNVNALLLGDSALYLCASSFGGLGGEQYFGPGTRLTVT.

The rearrangement links TRBV30 to TRBJ2-1; 11 positions agree with TRBD2. Trimming took 2 bases from V and 7 from J; bases not matched to a gene: 7. This CDR3 is 15 amino acids long. The germline V gene encodes CDR1 GTSNPN and CDR2 SVGIG (reference sequence). CDR3 nucleotides: TGTGCCTGGAGTCCCCGACTAGCGGGAAGGAATGAGCAGTTCTTC. It yields the protein CAWSPRLAGRNEQFF.

There are a few counts of this clone. The chain uses TRBV2 and TRBJ1-1; D is possibly TRBD1 (6 bases). The V gene lost 8 bases and the J gene lost 0 bases, with 10 bases spanning the gap. Germline V gene sequence: CDR1 SNHLY, CDR2 FYNNEI. The CDR3 has 13 residues. CDR3 coding DNA: TGTGCCAGCGAGGGGGAGATGAACACTGAAGCTTTCTTT. This encodes CASEGEMNTEAFF.

V usage is TRBV5-1 and J usage is TRBJ2-3; D gene ambiguous. CDR1 is SGHRS and CDR2 is YFSETQ in the germline V gene. V was clipped by 6 bases and J by 0 bases, with 17 bases between them. This CDR3 has 16 amino acids. As DNA, the CDR3 is TGCGCCAGCAACCTAGGAAGTGGCCTAAGCACAGATACGCAGTATTTT. The encoded protein is CASNLGSGLSTDTQYF.

The chain uses TRBV30 and TRBJ2-5; TRBD2 is a possible D gene (6 bases). The CDR3 loop spans 14 amino acids. Trimming took 2 bases from V and 1 from J, leaving 11 bases between them. The germline V gene encodes CDR1 GTSNPN and CDR2 SVGIG (reference sequence). The CDR3 bases are TGTGCCTGGAGTTATGGGACTTCCCAAGAGACCCAGTACTTC. This encodes CAWSYGTSQETQYF.

The genes are TRBV29-1 and TRBJ2-7, with 8 positions matching TRBD1. Germline CDR1 and CDR2: SQVTM and ANQGSEA. The CDR3 extends over 14 amino acids. V was pared by 4 bases and J by 6 bases, with 11 bases of the junction left unmatched. The CDR3 region has the DNA TGCAGCGTTGCGCCCCCCACAGGGGGTGTCGAGCAGTACTTC. It codes for CSVAPPTGGVEQYF.

CDR3 loop: CASSSGTDYNEQFF. The CDR3 DNA is TGTGCCAGCAGTTCCGGGACAGACTACAATGAGCAGTTCTTC. The rearrangement joins TRBV6-5 to TRBJ2-1, with 7 bases that match TRBD1. There are 14 residues in the CDR3. The ends lost 4 bases at V and 3 bases at J; junction bases unmatched: 3. CDR1 and CDR2 from the germline V gene are MNHEY and SVGAGI.

This clone was seen a few times. The chain links TRBV29-1 to TRBJ2-7, with D perhaps matching TRBD2 (5 bases). The CDR3 extends over 12 amino acids. Trimming took off 4 bases at V and 5 bases at J, with 12 bases between the two ends. The V gene's germline CDR1 is SQVTM and CDR2 ANQGSEA. The CDR3 DNA reads TGCAGCGTTGGTGTTAGGGAGCACGAGCAGTACTTC. Protein: CSVGVREHEQYF.

The gene calls are TRBV5-5 and TRBJ1-2; 10 nucleotides match TRBD1. The CDR3 sequence is 17 residues long. V was clipped by 3 bases and J by 0 bases; unmatched bases: 8. The V gene's germline CDR1 is SGHKS and CDR2 YYEKEE (reference sequence). CDR3 in DNA: TGTGCCAGCAGCTCGGGACAGGGGAGCCCCACTAACTATGGCTACACCTTC. It specifies CASSSGQGSPTNYGYTF.

CDR3 amino acids: CASKAGDNQPQHF. The CDR3 coding sequence is TGTGCCAGCAAAGCAGGGGACAATCAGCCCCAGCATTTT. The chain links TRBV6-6 to TRBJ1-5, with a tentative D call TRBD1 (6 bases). The germline gives CDR1 MNHNY, CDR2 SVGAGI (reference sequence). This CDR3 has 13 amino acids. The germline V and J ends were trimmed by 7 bases and 3 bases, with 10 bases remaining between them.

Only one count was recorded for this clone. The J gene is TRBJ1-1, the V gene TRBV7-9; D remains ambiguous. Trimming took off 5 bases at V and 4 bases at J, with 8 bases between the two ends. Germline V CDR1 and CDR2: SEHNR, FQNEAQ (reference sequence). The CDR3 is made up of 12 amino acids. In nucleotides, the CDR3 is TGTGCCAGCAGCCCAACAATCACTGAAGCTTTCTTT. This codes for CASSPTITEAFF.

The chain carries TRBV7-2 and TRBJ2-7; the D gene is possibly TRBD2 (6 bases). Germline-derived CDR1 and CDR2 are SGHTA and FQGNSA. The CDR3 spans 14 residues. V dropped 4 bases and J dropped 4 bases, with 14 bases sitting between them. This CDR3 reads CASSSGVGAYEQYF. The CDR3 DNA reads TGTGCCAGCAGCTCGGGGGTAGGCGCTTACGAGCAGTACTTC.

The chain recombines TRBV11-3 with TRBJ2-7; D ambiguous. Germline CDR1 reads SGHNT; CDR2 reads YENEEA. The CDR3 runs to 13 residues. Trimming pared 5 bases from V and 3 bases from J, leaving 11 bases between. CDR3 loop: CASSQGSGYEQYF. In DNA form, the CDR3 reads TGTGCCAGCAGCCAAGGTTCGGGCTACGAGCAGTACTTC.

The rearrangement links TRBV18 to TRBJ2-3; 7 bases fit TRBD2. CDR3 size: 16 residues. The V and J ends lost 4 bases and 2 bases, in that order; junction bases with no gene match: 9. Germline CDR1 KGHSH, CDR2 LQKENI. CDR3 sequence reads: CASSHQGGAPTDTQYF. The DNA of the CDR3 is TGTGCCAGCTCACATCAGGGAGGGGCCCCCACAGATACGCAGTATTTT.

The chain joins TRBV18 to TRBJ2-4; TRBD2 aligns across 10 bases. Trimming removed 1 base from V and 1 base from J; junction bases left unmatched: 7. CDR3 length: 18 residues. CDR1 and CDR2 from the germline V gene are KGHSH and LQKENI. CDR3 protein: CASSPQLAGNGAKNIQYF. As DNA, the CDR3 is TGTGCCAGCTCACCACAACTAGCGGGAAATGGGGCCAAAAACATTCAGTACTTC.